This T cell receptor (beta chain) was sequenced in a study of blood T cell repertoires in COVID-19. Generated by immunoSEQ multiplex PCR, the TCRdb table keeps only in-frame clones and is missing some. This table holds 110,000 to 150,000 clones, around 90% found once. The CDR3 loop spans 13 amino acids. In germline, CDR1 is KGHSH, CDR2 LQKENI. Trimming at V came to 2 bases and at J to 8 bases, leaving 5 bases not matched to a gene. The clonotype was recovered from a woman aged 50 to 60 with acute or convalescent COVID-19. The genes are TRBV18 and TRBJ1-1, with 7 nucleotides matching TRBD1. The source material was peripheral blood. The DNA for the CDR3 is TGTGCCAGCTCACCAAACCGGGACAGCGAAGCTTTCTTT. Its protein product is CASSPNRDSEAFF.